These 25 T cell receptor beta chains were sequenced from one sample in a study of regulatory T cells in long-lasting Graves disease. Libraries of TCR beta came from iRepertoire HTBI primers plus Arm-PCR of CDR3 regions. TCRdb reanalysed the multiplex PCR reads using MiXCR and keeps one entry per CDR3 protein. The sample lists 700,000 or so distinct CDR3 sequences; about 32% were seen once. Stated time point: persistent/refractory GD, antithyroid drugs over 5 years with positive TRAb. The authors made the TCR library using RNA they extracted from PBMCs. Source: peripheral blood mononuclear cells (PBMCs), taken when the disease was refractory, from a patient treated with antithyroid drugs. The receptors derive from a female donor with Graves disease.

There are a few counts of this clonotype. V and J are TRBV9 and TRBJ2-7; 11 nucleotides agree with TRBD1. CDR1 and CDR2 from the germline V gene are SGDLS and YYNGEE. The J segment lost 4 bases and the V segment lost 3 bases, leaving 9 bases of the junction unmatched. CDR3 length: 16 residues. CDR3 loop: CASSAWPGTGGYEQYF. The DNA of the CDR3 is TGTGCCAGCAGCGCGTGGCCTGGGACAGGGGGATACGAGCAGTACTTC.

This chain's CDR3 is CATSSGINYGYTF. The CDR3, as DNA: TGTGCCACCAGCAGTGGGATAAACTATGGCTACACCTTC. This chain connects TRBV15 to TRBJ1-2; D not certain. The V gene's germline CDR1 is LNHNV and CDR2 YYDKDF (reference sequence). The CDR3 runs to 13 residues. Trimming removed 3 bases at V and 2 bases at J, with 7 bases between.

This rearrangement joins TRBV2 to TRBJ2-5; maybe TRBD2 (6 bases). Germline values: CDR1 SNHLY, CDR2 FYNNEI. Trimming left V 3 bases short and J 5 bases short, with 25 bases between. The CDR3 loop spans 18 amino acids. CDR3 amino acids: CASSERRDVAVRRETQYF. The DNA for the CDR3 is TGTGCCAGCAGTGAGCGGAGGGATGTAGCGGTTCGGAGGGAGACCCAGTACTTC.

This clonotype was picked up one time. The chain combines TRBV30 with TRBJ1-4; D uncertain. Germline values: CDR1 GTSNPN, CDR2 SVGIG (reference sequence). The V and J ends lost 3 bases and 4 bases respectively, with 3 bases between them. CDR3 length: 11 residues. In DNA, the CDR3 is TGTGCCTGGAGCTATAATGAAAAACTGTTTTTT. This sequence encodes CAWSYNEKLFF.

The V gene is TRBV6-1, the J gene TRBJ2-7, with 9 bases fitting TRBD2. CDR3 length: 16 residues. Germline-derived CDR1 and CDR2 are MNHNS and SASEGT. V dropped 6 bases and J dropped 5; count of bases not matched to a gene: 14. CDR3 loop: CASSPRGAGGPHEQYF. The CDR3 DNA follows: TGTGCCAGCAGCCCCCGGGGCGCGGGAGGGCCTCACGAGCAGTACTTC.

Ten or more counts support this clonotype. The J gene is TRBJ1-2, the V gene TRBV19; 7 nucleotides agree with TRBD1. V shed 5 bases, J shed 6 bases, and the junction held 9 bases outside the gene matches. The CDR3 consists of 14 residues. Per germline, CDR1 LNHDA and CDR2 SQIVND (reference sequence). The CDR3 DNA reads as TGTGCCAGTAGTTTTTTGACTACAGGGGATGGCTACACCTTC. Amino acids: CASSFLTTGDGYTF. The variable domain in full, with the rest retrieved from reference TRBV19 and TRBJ1-2, is DGGITQSPKYLFRKEGQNVTLSCEQNLNHDAMYWYRQDPGQGLRLIYYSQIVNDFQKGDIAEGYSVSREKKESFPLTVTSAQKNPTAFYLCASSFLTTGDGYTFGSGTRLTVV.

This chain links TRBV19 with TRBJ1-5; D may be TRBD1 (5 bases). The CDR3 has 17 amino acids. Germline V lookup: CDR1 LNHDA, CDR2 SQIVND (reference sequence). Between the trimmed V and J ends, which lost 9 bases and 2 bases, there was a span of 23 bases. Here the CDR3 DNA reads TGTGCCAGCCGCCCCTTGGGGGGGGGAGTGGGCAATCAGCCCCAGCATTTT. Amino acids: CASRPLGGGVGNQPQHF.

The chain couples TRBV20-1 to TRBJ2-7; 11 positions match TRBD2. This CDR3 is 14 amino acids long. The V gene end was trimmed by 5 bases and the J gene end by 4 bases; junction bases not matched to a gene: 7. Germline V CDR1 and CDR2: DFQATT, SNEGSKA (reference sequence). DNA for the CDR3: TGCAGTGCTCGAGGGACTAGCGGATTATACGAGCAGTACTTC. Protein product: CSARGTSGLYEQYF.

This clonotype has only a few counts. This rearrangement joins TRBV9 to TRBJ1-1, with a possible D match to TRBD1 (5 bases). Between the trimmed V and J ends, which lost 3 bases and 5 bases, there was a span of 11 bases. The CDR3 is 13 amino acids. The germline CDR1 and CDR2 sequences are SGDLS and YYNGEE. The CDR3 is CASSGGRVTEAFF. For the CDR3, the DNA is TGTGCCAGCAGCGGGGGCAGAGTTACTGAAGCTTTCTTT.

The chain employs TRBV6-1 and TRBJ2-1, with a possible D match to TRBD1 (6 bases). Germline CDR1 and CDR2: MNHNS and SASEGT. This CDR3 spans 15 amino acids. The ends were cut back, 9 bases at V and 1 base at J, with 16 bases in the middle. The CDR3 sequence: CASNPEGESYNEQFF. The CDR3 region has the DNA TGTGCCAGTAACCCCGAGGGGGAGTCCTACAATGAGCAGTTCTTC.

This clonotype was recorded at least ten times. The V and J genes are TRBV2 and TRBJ1-5; possible D gene TRBD1, 6 bases. Germline-derived CDR1 and CDR2 are SNHLY and FYNNEI. This CDR3 has 16 amino acids. Trimming removed 4 bases from V and 5 bases from J, with 18 bases in between. The CDR3 sequence is CASSAGERTPHQPQHF. The CDR3, as DNA: TGTGCCAGCAGTGCAGGGGAGAGGACTCCCCATCAGCCCCAGCATTTT.

This clonotype was recorded at least ten times. The rearrangement uses TRBV7-2 and TRBJ2-7; 12 bases match TRBD2. V gave up 5 bases and J gave up 5 bases; unmatched junction bases: 16. There are 18 residues in the CDR3. Germline CDR1 is SGHTA and CDR2 is FQGNSA. CDR3 protein: CASSQKGLAGYGGDEQYF. In DNA form, the CDR3 reads TGTGCCAGCAGCCAAAAAGGACTAGCGGGATATGGGGGTGACGAGCAGTACTTC. Based on the CDR3 plus reference TRBV7-2 and TRBJ2-7, the full variable domain is GAGVSQSPSNKVTEKGKDVELRCDPISGHTALYWYRQSLGQGLEFLIYFQGNSAPDKSGLPSDRFSAERTGGSVSTLTIQRTQQEDSAVYLCASSQKGLAGYGGDEQYFGPGTRLTVT.

This chain connects TRBV28 to TRBJ2-5, with a possible D match to TRBD1 (5 bases). Germline CDR1 MDHEN, CDR2 SYDVKM. Trimming took off 2 bases at V and 2 bases at J, with 9 bases between the two ends. This CDR3 is 14 amino acids long. The CDR3 sequence: CASSLATDQETQYF. CDR3 coding DNA: TGTGCCAGCAGTTTAGCGACAGATCAAGAGACCCAGTACTTC.

The chain links TRBV12-3 or TRBV12-4 to TRBJ1-5; possibly TRBD1 for D (5 bases). V dropped 2 bases and J dropped 0 bases, with 14 bases sitting between them. The CDR3 consists of 17 residues. DNA of the CDR3: TGTGCCAGCAGTTTACGATTTCGAGGGGATAGCAATCAGCCCCAGCATTTT. Amino acid sequence: CASSLRFRGDSNQPQHF.

This clonotype came up many times. The chain has TRBV6-5 and TRBJ1-2, with unresolved D. V was pared by 2 bases and J by 4 bases, with 14 bases between. This CDR3 spans 15 amino acids. Germline values: CDR1 MNHEY, CDR2 SVGAGI. CDR3 sequence: CASSYRTLLTYGYTF. The CDR3 DNA reads TGTGCCAGCAGTTACCGGACCTTGCTTACCTATGGCTACACCTTC.

This clonotype was detected a few times. V and J are TRBV12-3 or TRBV12-4 and TRBJ2-2, with D perhaps TRBD1 or TRBD2 (6 bases each). CDR3 size: 12 residues. V lost 5 bases, J lost 7 bases, and 8 bases lay in between. The CDR3 DNA reads TGTGCCAGCAGTGGGGGGCTCGGGGAGCTGTTTTTT. Translation gives CASSGGLGELFF.

This clonotype was recorded a few times. This sequence joins TRBV27 and TRBJ2-2; D tentatively reads TRBD1 or TRBD2 (5 bases each). The CDR3 loop spans 13 amino acids. The germline CDR1 and CDR2 sequences are MNHEY and SMNVEV (reference sequence). V shed 10 bases and J shed 1 base, with 10 bases lying between them. The CDR3 DNA reads TGTGCCACTGGGACCCGGAACACCGGGGAGCTGTTTTTT. Protein sequence: CATGTRNTGELFF.

The V and J genes are TRBV10-2 and TRBJ2-7; 7 positions match TRBD2. V trimming: 4 bases; J trimming: 3 bases; junction bases outside the gene matches: 6. The CDR3 is 14 residues long. Germline loops: CDR1 WSHSY, CDR2 SAAADI. The CDR3 loop is CASSVAGAGYEQYF. In DNA form, the CDR3 reads TGCGCCAGCAGTGTAGCGGGTGCAGGCTACGAGCAGTACTTC.

The genes are TRBV29-1 and TRBJ2-5; D is perhaps TRBD2 (6 bases). V lost 4 bases and J 0 bases, leaving 18 bases between the germline ends. From germline, CDR1 is SQVTM and CDR2 ANQGSEA. The CDR3 extends over 16 amino acids. The CDR3 here is CSVVEGRGRYQETQYF. DNA of the CDR3: TGCAGCGTTGTGGAGGGCAGAGGCCGGTACCAAGAGACCCAGTACTTC.

This chain joins TRBV20-1 and TRBJ2-7, with TRBD2 matching over 8 bases. V lost 5 bases, J lost 2 bases, and 8 bases stayed unmatched. Germline V gene lookup returns CDR1 DFQATT and CDR2 SNEGSKA (reference sequence). This CDR3 comprises 14 residues. The chain's CDR3 is CSAPPVAGTYEQYF. DNA of the CDR3: TGCAGTGCTCCCCCAGTAGCGGGAACCTACGAGCAGTACTTC.

The chain joins TRBV20-1 to TRBJ1-2; possible D gene TRBD1, 5 bases. The CDR3 is 15 residues long. Germline values: CDR1 DFQATT, CDR2 SNEGSKA (reference sequence). Trimming removed 6 bases from V and 5 bases from J, with 22 bases in between. The chain's CDR3 is CSAGQIGPPGYGYTF. The CDR3 region has the DNA TGCAGTGCAGGACAAATTGGTCCTCCTGGTTATGGCTACACCTTC.

The chain couples TRBV12-3 or TRBV12-4 to TRBJ1-1; D call uncertain. CDR3 length: 14 residues. V lost 3 bases to trimming and J lost 7 bases, with 15 bases between them. The CDR3 coding sequence is TGTGCCAGCAGTTTTGTGCGGACCAGGAGTGAAGCTTTCTTT. Amino acid sequence: CASSFVRTRSEAFF.

This clonotype has a handful of counts. The genes are TRBV6-1 and TRBJ1-3, with a weak D call TRBD1 (6 bases). From germline, CDR1 is MNHNS and CDR2 SASEGT. Trimming left V 5 bases short and J 7 bases short, with 18 bases between. The CDR3 has 15 amino acids. CDR3 nucleotide sequence: TGTGCCAGCAGTATAAAGGGGGGCCTCGGGAACACCATATATTTT. The encoded protein is CASSIKGGLGNTIYF.

As regards this clonotype: One junction end disagrees with the germline gene, perhaps due to a read error. This chain links TRBV5-1 with TRBJ1-1; TRBD1 is a possible D gene (6 bases). The germline V gene encodes CDR1 SGHRS and CDR2 YFSETQ. This CDR3 has 13 amino acids. This CDR3 is CASGRAGDTEALF. The CDR3 nucleotides are TGCGCCAGCGGACGAGCAGGGGACACTGAAGCTCTCTTT.

This rearrangement joins TRBV28 to TRBJ1-2; 9 bases fit TRBD1. The germline CDR1 and CDR2 sequences are MDHEN and SYDVKM. This CDR3 region has 14 residues. V lost 6 bases to trimming and J lost 4 bases; unmatched junction nucleotides: 6. The CDR3 loop is CASRNTGGIYGYTF. The CDR3 nucleotides read TGTGCCAGCAGGAATACAGGGGGCATCTATGGCTACACCTTC.